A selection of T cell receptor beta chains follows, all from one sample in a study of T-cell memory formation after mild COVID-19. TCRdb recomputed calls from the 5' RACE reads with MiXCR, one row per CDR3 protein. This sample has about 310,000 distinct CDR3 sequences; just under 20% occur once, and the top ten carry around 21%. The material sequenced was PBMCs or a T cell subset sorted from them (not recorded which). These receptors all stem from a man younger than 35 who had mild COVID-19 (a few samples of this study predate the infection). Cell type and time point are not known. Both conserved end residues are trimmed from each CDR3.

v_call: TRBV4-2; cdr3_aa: ASSQPTGRYGELF
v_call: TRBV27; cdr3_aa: ASRFTADYGYT
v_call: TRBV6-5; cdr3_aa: ASIGRNTEAF
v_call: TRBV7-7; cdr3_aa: ASSLGSADTQY
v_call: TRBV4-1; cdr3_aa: ASSHVARTGPGELF
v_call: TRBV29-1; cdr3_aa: SVGTTEETQY
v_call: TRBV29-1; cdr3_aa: SVGGQRLYNEQF
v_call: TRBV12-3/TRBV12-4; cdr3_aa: ASTLTPGTGTTEAF
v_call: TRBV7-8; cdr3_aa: ASSLPSGQETQY
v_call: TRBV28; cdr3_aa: ASLGLYNEQF
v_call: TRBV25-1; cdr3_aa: ASRTGGAEQF
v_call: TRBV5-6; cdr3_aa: ASSFVGGAKNEQF
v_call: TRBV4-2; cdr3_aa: ASSQDSGSGGISEQF
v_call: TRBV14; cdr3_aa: ASSGTGTDNIQY
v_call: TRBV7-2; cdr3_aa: ASSPRADSGAEAF
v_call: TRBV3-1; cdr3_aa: ASSQGLVNTGELF
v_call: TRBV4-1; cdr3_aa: ASSQQGLGEAF
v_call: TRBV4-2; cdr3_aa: ASSQARDNEKLF
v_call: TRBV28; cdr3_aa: ASSFQGVGTQY
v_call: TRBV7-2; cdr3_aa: ASSLSSMETQY
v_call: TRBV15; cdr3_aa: ATSREEAGGAYEQY
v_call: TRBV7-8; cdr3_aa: ASSAPGRSYNSPLH
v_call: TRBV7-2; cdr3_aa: ASSLDFGGYEQY
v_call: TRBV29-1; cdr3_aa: SVELGGTTYEQY
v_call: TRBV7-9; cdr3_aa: ASSLGDFEAF
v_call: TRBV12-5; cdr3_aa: ASGLSWGAHRDTQY
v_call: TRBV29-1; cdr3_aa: SVRGRGAVTEAF
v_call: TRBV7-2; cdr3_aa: ASSLRGDGETQY
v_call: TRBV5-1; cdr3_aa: ASRREAGMFAANEKLF
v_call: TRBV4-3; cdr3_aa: ASSQAGGLGTDTQY
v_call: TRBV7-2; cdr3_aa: ASSPRDSVLYGYT
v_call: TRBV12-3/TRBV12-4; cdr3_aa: ASSFKRSYYGYT
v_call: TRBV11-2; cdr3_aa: ASSPRLAPQTNIQY
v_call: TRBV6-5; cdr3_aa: ASSWRSGELF
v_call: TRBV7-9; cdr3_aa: ASSKRQPPADTQY
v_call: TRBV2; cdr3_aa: ASMAAGTDTQY
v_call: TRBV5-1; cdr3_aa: ASSLNRGKGEKLF
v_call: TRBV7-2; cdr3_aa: ASSLDWGRGQETQY
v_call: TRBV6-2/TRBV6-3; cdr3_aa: ASGPLGTDTQY
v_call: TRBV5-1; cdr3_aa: ASVPGLAGGQETQY
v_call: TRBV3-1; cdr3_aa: ASSQGQGGFNEQF
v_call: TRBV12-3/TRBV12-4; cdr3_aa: ASSSVRGNTIY
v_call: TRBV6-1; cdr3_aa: ASSGWGEGAPQH
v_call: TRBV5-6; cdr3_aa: ASSSIQGASNEKLF
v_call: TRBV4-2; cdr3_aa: ASSQVGAPTQY
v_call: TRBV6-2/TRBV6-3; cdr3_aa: ASIRQLDNEQF
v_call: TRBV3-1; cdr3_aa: ASSQGFIRRKNTEAF
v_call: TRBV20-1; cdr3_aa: SARGPSGDEQY
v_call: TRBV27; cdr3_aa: ASSLIAGNSPLH
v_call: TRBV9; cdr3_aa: ASSVESGVSDTQY
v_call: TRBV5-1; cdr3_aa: ASSSPGQGANIQY
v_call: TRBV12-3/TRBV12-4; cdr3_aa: ASSPQVSGNTEAF
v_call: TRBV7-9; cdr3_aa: ASSSAGQGRNLSGANVLT